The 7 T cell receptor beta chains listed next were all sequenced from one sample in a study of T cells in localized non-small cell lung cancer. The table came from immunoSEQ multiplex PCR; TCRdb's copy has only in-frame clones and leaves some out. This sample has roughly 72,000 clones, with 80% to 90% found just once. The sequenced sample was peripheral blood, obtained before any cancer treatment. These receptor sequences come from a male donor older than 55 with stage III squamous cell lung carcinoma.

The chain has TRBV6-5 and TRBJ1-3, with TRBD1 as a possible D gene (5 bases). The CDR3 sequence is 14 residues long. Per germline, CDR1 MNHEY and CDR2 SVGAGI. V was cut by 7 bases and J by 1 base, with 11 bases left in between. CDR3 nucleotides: TGTGCCAGCAAGGGGTTGGATTCTGGAAACACCATATATTTT. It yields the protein CASKGLDSGNTIYF.

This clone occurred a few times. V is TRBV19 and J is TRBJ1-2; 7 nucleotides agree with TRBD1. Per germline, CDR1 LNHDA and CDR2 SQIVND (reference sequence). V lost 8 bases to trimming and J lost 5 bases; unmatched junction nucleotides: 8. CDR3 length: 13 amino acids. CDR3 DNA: TGTGCCAGTCGCACAGGGGCGCGGTATGGCTACACCTTC. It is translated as CASRTGARYGYTF.

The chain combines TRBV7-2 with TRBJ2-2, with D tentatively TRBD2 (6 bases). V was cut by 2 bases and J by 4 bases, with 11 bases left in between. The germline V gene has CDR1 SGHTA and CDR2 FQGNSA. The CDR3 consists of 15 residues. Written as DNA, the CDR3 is TGTGCCAGCAGCTTACAGGGAGGTAGCACCGGGGAGCTGTTTTTT. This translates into CASSLQGGSTGELFF.

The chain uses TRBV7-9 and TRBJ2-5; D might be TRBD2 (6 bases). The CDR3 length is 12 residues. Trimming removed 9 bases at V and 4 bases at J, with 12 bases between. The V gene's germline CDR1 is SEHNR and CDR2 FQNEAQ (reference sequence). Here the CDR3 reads CASLGRGETQYF. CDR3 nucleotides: TGTGCCAGTCTTGGGCGGGGAGAGACCCAGTACTTC.

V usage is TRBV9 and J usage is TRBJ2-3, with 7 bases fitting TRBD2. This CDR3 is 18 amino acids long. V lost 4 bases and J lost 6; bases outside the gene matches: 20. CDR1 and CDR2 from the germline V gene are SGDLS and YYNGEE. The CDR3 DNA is TGTGCCAGCAGCTCACCCGCTGGGGCTAGCGGACGGTTCGATACGCAGTATTTT. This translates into CASSSPAGASGRFDTQYF.

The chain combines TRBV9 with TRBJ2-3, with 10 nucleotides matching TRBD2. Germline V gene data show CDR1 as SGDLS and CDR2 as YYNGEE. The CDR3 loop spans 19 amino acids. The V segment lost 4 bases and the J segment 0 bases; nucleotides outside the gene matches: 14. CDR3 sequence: CASSPRIAGGGPSTDTQYF. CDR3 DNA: TGTGCCAGCAGCCCCCGGATAGCGGGGGGCGGTCCGAGCACAGATACGCAGTATTTT.

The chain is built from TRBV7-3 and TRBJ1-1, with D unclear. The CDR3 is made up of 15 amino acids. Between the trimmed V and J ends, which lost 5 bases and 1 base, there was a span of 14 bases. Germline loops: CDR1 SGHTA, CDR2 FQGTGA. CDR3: CASSPSARQNTEAFF. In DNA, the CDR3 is TGTGCCAGCAGCCCCTCAGCACGGCAGAACACTGAAGCTTTCTTT.